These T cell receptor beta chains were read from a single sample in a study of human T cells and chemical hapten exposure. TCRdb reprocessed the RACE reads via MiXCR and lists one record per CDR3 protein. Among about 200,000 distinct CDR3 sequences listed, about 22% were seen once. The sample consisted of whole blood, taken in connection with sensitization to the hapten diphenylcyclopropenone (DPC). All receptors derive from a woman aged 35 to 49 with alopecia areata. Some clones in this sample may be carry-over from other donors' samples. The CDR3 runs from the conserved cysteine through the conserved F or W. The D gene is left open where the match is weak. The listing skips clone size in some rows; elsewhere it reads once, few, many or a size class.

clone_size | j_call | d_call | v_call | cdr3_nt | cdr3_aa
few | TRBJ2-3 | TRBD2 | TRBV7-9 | TGTGCCAGCAGCTCGAGCGGGAGCGCAGATACGCAGTATTTT | CASSSSGSADTQYF
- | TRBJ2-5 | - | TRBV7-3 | TGTGCCAGCAGCCCCACCGGGACACCTCAAGAGACCCAGTACTTC | CASSPTGTPQETQYF
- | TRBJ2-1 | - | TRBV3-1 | TGTGCCAGCAGCCCGAACCCGTGGGTTGAGCAGTTCTTC | CASSPNPWVEQFF
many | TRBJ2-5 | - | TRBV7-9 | TGTGCCAGCACCTTTGAGAAGACCCAGTACTTC | CASTFEKTQYF
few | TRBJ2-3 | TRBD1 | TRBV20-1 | TGCAGTGCGGGGGACAGGGGGACCCCAGATACGCAGTATTTT | CSAGDRGTPDTQYF
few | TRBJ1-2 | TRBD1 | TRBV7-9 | TGTGCCAGCAGCTGGGACAGCCCGGCCGGCTACACCTTC | CASSWDSPAGYTF
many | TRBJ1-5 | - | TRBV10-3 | TGTGCCATCAGTGCTAGCAATCAGCCCCAGCATTTT | CAISASNQPQHF
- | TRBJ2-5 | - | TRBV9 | TGTGCCAGCAGCGTAGGGGAGTTTAATGTGGAGACCCAGTACTTC | CASSVGEFNVETQYF
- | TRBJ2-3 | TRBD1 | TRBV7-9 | TGTGCCAGCAGCATGGGACAGGGGGAAGATACGCAGTATTTT | CASSMGQGEDTQYF
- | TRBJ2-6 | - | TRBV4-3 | TGCGCCAGCAGCCAAGATTGGCCAGGGGGGGTTGGAGGGGCCAACGTCCTGACTTTC | CASSQDWPGGVGGANVLTF
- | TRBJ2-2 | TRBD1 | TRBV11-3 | TGTGCCAGCACCCCGACAGGGACGAACACCGGGGAGCTGTTTTTT | CASTPTGTNTGELFF
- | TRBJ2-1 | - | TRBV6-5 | TGTGCCAGCAGTTTAAGACTAGTCAGATCCTACAATGAGCAGTTCTTC | CASSLRLVRSYNEQFF
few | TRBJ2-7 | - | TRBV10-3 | TGTGCCATCACATCGGTTGATAGCGGCCTCTACGAGCAGTACTTC | CAITSVDSGLYEQYF
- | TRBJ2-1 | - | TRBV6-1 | TGTGCCAGCAGTGATCCAGGAGCCTCAAGGAATGAGCAGTTCTTC | CASSDPGASRNEQFF
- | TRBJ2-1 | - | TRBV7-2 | TGTGCCAGCAGAAACCTCAGGAATGAGCAGTTCTTC | CASRNLRNEQFF
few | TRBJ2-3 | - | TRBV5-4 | TGTGCCAGCAGCTTGGCCAGGGCAGGGGCTACAGATACGCAGTATTTT | CASSLARAGATDTQYF
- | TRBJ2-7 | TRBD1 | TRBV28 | TGTGCCAGCAGAGAATCCGGGACAGGGGGCTACGAGCAGTACTTC | CASRESGTGGYEQYF
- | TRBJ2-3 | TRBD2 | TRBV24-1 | TGTGCCGCCGGGGGCTTAGCGGGACGATCAGATACGCAGTATTTT | CAAGGLAGRSDTQYF
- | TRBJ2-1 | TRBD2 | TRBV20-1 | TGCAGTGCTAGACCCACCGCTAGCGGGAGGAGCTCCTACAATGAGCAGTTCTTC | CSARPTASGRSSYNEQFF
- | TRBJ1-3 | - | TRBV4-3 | TGCGCCAGCAGCCAAGATCCGGACTGGGGTGCTGGAAACACCATATATTTT | CASSQDPDWGAGNTIYF
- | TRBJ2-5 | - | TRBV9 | TGTGCCAGCAGCGTAGCTACGGGGAGCGCAGAGACCCAGTACTTC | CASSVATGSAETQYF
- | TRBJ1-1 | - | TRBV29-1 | TGCAGCTCGGGCGGCTCCATGAACACTGAAGCTTTCTTT | CSSGGSMNTEAFF
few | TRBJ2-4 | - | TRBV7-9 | TGTGCCAGCAGCTCCTCCGGGGGCTCCAGGGGCATTCAGTACTTC | CASSSSGGSRGIQYF
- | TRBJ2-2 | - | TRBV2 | TGTGCCAGCAGTGAAGGCCATAAGTCGGGGAGCACCGGGGAGCTGTTTTTT | CASSEGHKSGSTGELFF
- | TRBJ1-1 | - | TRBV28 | TGTGCCAGCAGTTGGGCACCGAACACTGAAGCTTTCTTT | CASSWAPNTEAFF